A single sample gave rise to the 22 T cell receptor beta chains below, sequenced in a study of blood T cell repertoires in COVID-19. The method was immunoSEQ multiplex PCR; TCRdb's version includes in-frame clones alone and lacks a portion of them. The table lists 470,000 or so clones, 70% to 90% of them singletons. The material sequenced was peripheral blood. The receptor source for this set is a human donor in a cohort sampled during active COVID-19.

The chain combines TRBV10-1 with TRBJ2-5; 7 bases match TRBD2. Germline CDR1 is WNHNN and CDR2 is SYGVQD (reference sequence). The CDR3 length is 13 residues. After removal of 6 bases from V and 3 bases from J, the junction contained 4 bases not matched to a gene. The CDR3, as DNA: TGCGCCAGCAGCCGGAGCGGGGAAGAGACCCAGTACTTC. Translated: CASSRSGEETQYF.

This chain connects TRBV6-5 to TRBJ2-7, with TRBD2 matching 7 bases. Germline CDR1 and CDR2: MNHEY and SVGAGI. This CDR3 region has 13 residues. V shed 6 bases, J shed 8 bases, and the junction held 10 bases outside the gene matches. The DNA for the CDR3 is TGTGCCAGCAGGGGAGCGGGATGGACCCAGCAGTACTTC. Amino acids: CASRGAGWTQQYF.

As concerns this clone: A junction boundary mismatches the germline segment, possibly from a read error. The rearrangement uses TRBV18 and TRBJ1-1; 10 nucleotides match TRBD1. The CDR3 runs to 14 residues. Per germline, CDR1 KGHSH and CDR2 LQKENI. The DNA of the CDR3 is TGTGCCAGCTCCCCACTGGGACAGGGGCTTGAGGCTTTCTTT. Translated, it gives CASSPLGQGLEAFF.

The rearrangement joins TRBV3-1 (or the pseudogene TRBV3-2) to TRBJ1-1; no clear D. Germline CDR1 is LGHDT and CDR2 is YNNKEL (reference sequence). CDR3 length: 13 residues. V was cut by 1 base and J by 9 bases, with 12 bases left in between. CDR3 nucleotide sequence: TGTGCCAGCAGCCAAGTTCACAGCCCCCAAGCTTTCTTT. Translating it yields CASSQVHSPQAFF.

The CDR3, as DNA: TGTGCCAGCAGCTGGGGACAGCAAGAGACCCAGTACTTC. It translates to CASSWGQQETQYF. The chain is built from TRBV11-3 and TRBJ2-5; 7 positions agree with TRBD1. V lost 4 bases, J lost 2 bases, and 1 base stayed unmatched. The length of the CDR3 is 13 residues. Germline CDR1 and CDR2: SGHNT and YENEEA.

The J gene is TRBJ2-4, the V gene TRBV7-8; D is possibly TRBD1 (8 bases). There are 15 residues in the CDR3. Trimming cost V 4 bases and J 8 bases, with 18 bases left between them. The germline gives CDR1 SGHVS, CDR2 FQNEAQ. The chain's CDR3 is CASSSRTGRVDIQYF. CDR3 bases: TGTGCCAGCAGCTCACGGACAGGGAGGGTTGACATTCAGTACTTC.

The V and J genes are TRBV6-5 and TRBJ2-5, with D perhaps matching TRBD1 (7 bases). CDR1 and CDR2 from the germline V gene are MNHEY and SVGAGI. Trimming pared 5 bases from V and 1 base from J, leaving 14 bases between. The CDR3 contains 15 residues. Here the CDR3 DNA reads TGTGCCAGCAGTAAGCCAGGGGGGCCCCAAGAGACCCAGTACTTC. Amino acids: CASSKPGGPQETQYF.

This clone has just a few counts. This chain uses TRBV6-2 or TRBV6-3 with TRBJ1-6; unclear D gene. Trimming took off 2 bases at V and 0 bases at J, with 5 bases between the two ends. CDR3 length equals 15 residues. Germline CDR1 and CDR2: MNHEY and SVGEGT. The CDR3 loop reads CASSYKSSYNSPLHF. As DNA, the CDR3 is TGTGCCAGCAGTTACAAGAGCTCCTATAATTCACCCCTCCACTTT.

V and J are TRBV27 and TRBJ2-7; 10 bases fit TRBD1. The J segment lost 0 bases and the V segment lost 4 bases, leaving 3 bases of the junction unmatched. This CDR3 has 15 amino acids. Germline V gene lookup returns CDR1 MNHEY and CDR2 SMNVEV (reference sequence). CDR3 nucleotide sequence: TGTGCCAGCAGTTCCCGGGACAGGGGCTCCTACGAGCAGTACTTC. Translated: CASSSRDRGSYEQYF.

This rearrangement joins TRBV3-1 (or the pseudogene TRBV3-2) to TRBJ2-1, with 9 bases lining up with TRBD2. After removal of 4 bases from V and 0 bases from J, the junction contained 4 bases not matched to a gene. The CDR3 is made up of 16 amino acids. Germline loops: CDR1 LGHDT, CDR2 YNNKEL (reference sequence). CDR3 loop: CASSPGSGSSYNEQFF. DNA for the CDR3: TGTGCCAGCAGCCCGGGTAGCGGGAGCTCCTACAATGAGCAGTTCTTC.

The chain employs TRBV14 and TRBJ2-4; TRBD2 agrees at 8 bases. The CDR3 is 14 residues long. CDR1 and CDR2 from the germline V gene are SGHDN and FVKESK. V gave up 4 bases and J gave up 3 bases; unmatched junction bases: 2. The CDR3 loop reads CASSRGLDKNIQYF. The CDR3 DNA is TGTGCCAGCAGCCGGGGACTAGACAAAAACATTCAGTACTTC.

The chain joins TRBV30 to TRBJ1-2; 7 bases align to TRBD1. The germline V gene encodes CDR1 GTSNPN and CDR2 SVGIG (reference sequence). The ends lost 0 bases at V and 4 bases at J; junction bases unmatched: 5. This CDR3 is built from 14 residues. CDR3: CAWSVGDRPYGYTF. The CDR3 DNA reads as TGTGCCTGGAGTGTCGGGGACAGACCCTATGGCTACACCTTC.

V is TRBV19 and J is TRBJ2-5; 7 nucleotides agree with TRBD1. Germline assignment: CDR1 LNHDA and CDR2 SQIVND (reference sequence). The CDR3 loop spans 12 amino acids. V dropped 4 bases and J dropped 5; count of bases not matched to a gene: 1. The chain's CDR3 is CASSRGGETQYF. The CDR3 region has the DNA TGTGCCAGTAGTAGAGGGGGCGAGACCCAGTACTTC.

This chain connects TRBV19 to TRBJ2-1, with a possible D match to TRBD2 (6 bases). CDR1 and CDR2 from the germline V gene are LNHDA and SQIVND (reference sequence). This CDR3 has 14 residues. The germline V and J ends were trimmed by 3 bases and 3 bases, with 9 bases remaining between them. CDR3 nucleotides: TGTGCCAGTAGTATCGGGGACTTCTACAATGAGCAGTTCTTC. Its translation: CASSIGDFYNEQFF.

The genes are TRBV7-2 and TRBJ2-7; 8 nucleotides match TRBD2. Germline assignment: CDR1 SGHTA and CDR2 FQGNSA. There are 14 residues in the CDR3. V trimming: 2 bases; J trimming: 4 bases; junction bases outside the gene matches: 4. CDR3 coding DNA: TGTGCCAGCAGCTTAATCCTAGCGGGTTACGAGCAGTACTTC. Its protein is CASSLILAGYEQYF.

In regard to this clone: Other DNA sequences from this sample encode an identical CDR3 as well. V usage is TRBV28 and J usage is TRBJ2-7; 13 positions agree with TRBD2. Germline CDR1 MDHEN, CDR2 SYDVKM. This CDR3 contains 15 residues. Losses at the gene ends were 5 bases for V and 2 bases for J; bases not matched to a gene: 3. The CDR3 reads CASSLGLAGAYEQYF. The CDR3 bases are TGTGCCAGCAGTCTCGGACTAGCGGGAGCCTACGAGCAGTACTTC.

V is TRBV7-8 and J is TRBJ2-1; 7 nucleotides align to TRBD2. This CDR3 region has 16 residues. Trimming at V came to 2 bases and at J to 2 bases, leaving 6 bases not matched to a gene. In germline, CDR1 is SGHVS, CDR2 FQNEAQ. DNA for the CDR3: TGTGCCAGCAGCTTAAGAACGGGGAGGGCCTACAATGAGCAGTTCTTC. This gives the protein CASSLRTGRAYNEQFF.

The sample holds one count of this clone. The chain is built from TRBV19 and TRBJ2-7; the match to TRBD1 covers 10 bases. The ends lost 5 bases at V and 3 bases at J; junction bases unmatched: 7. CDR1 is LNHDA, CDR2 SQIVND, per germline (reference sequence). This CDR3 spans 15 amino acids. The CDR3 sequence: CASSHDGTGDYEQYF. CDR3 nucleotide sequence: TGTGCCAGTAGTCACGACGGGACAGGGGACTACGAGCAGTACTTC.

The chain has TRBV6-1 and TRBJ2-7; 7 bases align to TRBD1. V trimming: 4 bases; J trimming: 4 bases; junction bases outside the gene matches: 13. This CDR3 region has 16 residues. Germline CDR1 and CDR2: MNHNS and SASEGT. CDR3 protein: CASSGGATGSFYEQYF. The CDR3 bases are TGTGCCAGCAGTGGGGGCGCGACAGGGTCCTTTTACGAGCAGTACTTC.

The rearrangement uses TRBV5-1 and TRBJ2-3; 9 positions agree with TRBD2. In germline, CDR1 is SGHRS, CDR2 YFSETQ. The trim removed 2 bases at V and 0 bases at J, leaving 7 bases unmatched. CDR3 length: 17 amino acids. CDR3 bases: TGCGCCAGCAGCTTACTAGCGGGTGCTTCTAGCACAGATACGCAGTATTTT. It encodes CASSLLAGASSTDTQYF.

The chain carries TRBV27 and TRBJ2-5, with D tentatively TRBD2 (6 bases). The V end was cut by 3 bases, the J end by 7 bases, with 12 bases between. Germline loops: CDR1 MNHEY, CDR2 SMNVEV (reference sequence). This CDR3 region has 13 residues. CDR3 amino acids: CASSFRGIRTQYF. In DNA form, the CDR3 reads TGTGCCAGCAGTTTTCGGGGGATAAGGACCCAGTACTTC.

This chain uses TRBV7-2 with TRBJ2-5; TRBD2 is a possible D gene (6 bases). The CDR3 sequence is 15 residues long. Trimming took 1 base from V and 4 from J, leaving 13 bases between them. CDR1 and CDR2 (germline): SGHTA, FQGNSA. The CDR3 region is CASSLVGGSPETQYF. DNA of the CDR3: TGTGCCAGCAGCTTAGTCGGGGGATCCCCAGAGACCCAGTACTTC.